This T cell receptor beta chain was observed in a study of blood T cell repertoires in COVID-19. In the study overall: Sites across the United States, Italy and Spain contributed samples from acute and convalescent COVID-19. Sources were T cells, B-cell-depleted T cells, or PBMCs; the material itself was cDNA or gDNA.

While infection was still active, Seattle patients were enrolled and then followed longitudinally. Authors' methods: Nucleated cell counts were estimated from reference gene primer amplification. TCRdb's table, derived via immunoSEQ multiplex PCR, lists solely in-frame clones and lacks some. V, J and clone size derive from that table, while D and trimming were established from the DNA sequence. The sample yields 200,000 to 250,000 clones, roughly 80% seen once. Looked up from germline, CDR1 is MNHEY and CDR2 is SMNVEV (reference sequence). This CDR3 has 16 residues. J was trimmed by 5 bases and V by 3 bases; bases with no gene match: 9.

The sample comprised peripheral blood. The TCR sequence derives from a woman older than 75 with COVID-19, enrolled during active disease. The chain combines TRBV27 with TRBJ2-3; 9 bases are a match to TRBD2. DNA for the CDR3: TGTGCCAGCAGTTTGTCGACTAGCGGCCTAGGAGATACGCAGTATTTT. Protein product: CASSLSTSGLGDTQYF.